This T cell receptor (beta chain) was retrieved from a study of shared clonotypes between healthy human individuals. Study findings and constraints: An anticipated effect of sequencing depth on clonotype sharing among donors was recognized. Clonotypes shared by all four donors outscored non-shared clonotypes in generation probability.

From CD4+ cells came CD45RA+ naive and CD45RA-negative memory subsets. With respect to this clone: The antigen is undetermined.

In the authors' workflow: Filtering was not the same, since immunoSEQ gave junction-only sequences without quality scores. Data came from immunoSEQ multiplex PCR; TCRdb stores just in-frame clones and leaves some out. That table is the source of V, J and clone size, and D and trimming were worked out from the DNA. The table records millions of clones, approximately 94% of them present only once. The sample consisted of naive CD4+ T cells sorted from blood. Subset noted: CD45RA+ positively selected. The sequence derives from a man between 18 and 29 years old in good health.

CDR3 in amino acids: CASSSDRLSSYEQYF. The CDR3 bases are TGTGCCAGCAGCTCGGACAGGTTGAGCTCCTACGAGCAGTACTTC. The chain couples TRBV7-2 to TRBJ2-7; TRBD1 aligns across 7 bases. Germline-derived CDR1 and CDR2 are SGHTA and FQGNSA. The CDR3 contains 15 residues. V dropped 4 bases and J dropped 0; count of bases not matched to a gene: 6.